This TCR beta chain was identified during a study of T cells after yellow fever vaccination. The CDR3 extends over 16 amino acids. Germline CDR1 reads DFQATT; CDR2 reads SNEGSKA (reference sequence). Trimming pared 0 bases from V and 0 bases from J, leaving 12 bases between. TCRdb redid the calling of the 5' RACE reads with MiXCR, one entry per CDR3 protein. In the table there are some 97,000 distinct CDR3 sequences, roughly 5.8% of which are singletons. The TCR was taken from a young man who received the YFV17D yellow fever vaccine. Here the sequenced sample was CD8+ T cells sorted from PBMCs, taken 10 days after the yellow fever booster vaccination. V usage is TRBV20-1 and J usage is TRBJ1-5, with TRBD1 as a possible D gene (5 bases). CDR3 loop: CSARDLLGGSNQPQHF. CDR3 in DNA: TGCAGTGCTAGAGATCTTCTGGGGGGTAGCAATCAGCCCCAGCATTTT.